This TCR beta chain was documented in a study of long-term antiretroviral therapy in people with HIV. Version v3.0 of the immunoSEQ assay was performed at survey level. The repertoire was sequenced with immunoSEQ multiplex PCR; TCRdb's copy has only in-frame clones and lacks some. The table includes almost 30,000 clones, 85% to 90% detected once. Per the germline V gene, CDR1 is GTSNPN and CDR2 is SVGIG (reference sequence). The CDR3 is made up of 14 amino acids. V lost 0 bases and J 4 bases, leaving 7 bases between the germline ends. The sample in question was unsorted PBMCs, obtained 3.2 years before starting antiretroviral therapy. This receptor was taken from a man aged 50 or older with HIV. The rearrangement joins TRBV30 to TRBJ1-6, with D hard to call. In DNA, the CDR3 is TGTGCCTGGAGTGTCCCCCCATATAATTCACCCCTCCACTTT. Translated, it gives CAWSVPPYNSPLHF.